These T cell receptor beta chains were read from a single sample in a study of CD8 T cells in ankylosing spondylitis. TCRdb passed the 5' RACE reads through MiXCR, listing each CDR3 protein once. The sample lists over 400,000 distinct CDR3 sequences; 26% were seen once. The sequencing sample was made of blood, either unsorted or a sorted T cell fraction (not recorded which). The receptors here all came from a male donor with ankylosing spondylitis. Each CDR3 is given without its conserved first and last residue. Clone size is not always given. Where it is, it says once, few, many or a class for expanded clones.

TRBJ2-1 | TRBV20-1 | . | SAPRGLAGVEQF
TRBJ2-6 | TRBV12-3/TRBV12-4 | . | ASSSRDASGANVLT
TRBJ1-6 | TRBV7-2 | . | ASSLTGQRNSPLH
TRBJ2-3 | TRBV20-1 | few | SLRWGLTDTQY
TRBJ2-5 | TRBV15 | . | ATGAGGQGETQY
TRBJ2-7 | TRBV2 | few | ASAPTGTYEQY
TRBJ2-1 | TRBV14 | few | ASSHRNEQF
TRBJ2-1 | TRBV20-1 | many | SAPRTVGGEQF
TRBJ2-2 | TRBV19 | . | ASSARLAFTGELF
TRBJ2-1 | TRBV7-2 | few | ASSLVSTSGSTPQF
TRBJ1-4 | TRBV7-2 | . | ASSLARDSFNEKLF
TRBJ1-1 | TRBV3-1 | . | ASSQEGGGNTEAF
TRBJ2-6 | TRBV11-3 | . | ASSPLWGLSGANVLT
TRBJ2-3 | TRBV24-1 | . | ATSERGLAGTDTRY
TRBJ2-7 | TRBV2 | few | ASSESGASYEQY
TRBJ2-3 | TRBV10-3 | . | AISESRGSGADTQY
TRBJ2-1 | TRBV7-2 | many | ASSLARVGNEQF
TRBJ1-2 | TRBV2 | . | AWGGANYGYT
TRBJ2-7 | TRBV15 | once | ATSRDIDEQY
TRBJ1-3 | TRBV7-2 | . | ASSLAKVQGFSGNTIY
TRBJ2-1 | TRBV20-1 | . | SARRALAGGDEQF
TRBJ1-5 | TRBV6-1 | few | ASSPDRGRRNQPQH
TRBJ1-4 | TRBV5-1 | . | ASSVQGYNEKLF
TRBJ2-1 | TRBV20-1 | . | SARSLTSGSNEQF
TRBJ2-1 | TRBV19 | . | ASRSRPGQGAPEQF
TRBJ2-3 | TRBV4-1 | . | ASSPQGRMVDTQY
TRBJ2-1 | TRBV7-8 | many | ASRVRVWDDNEQF
TRBJ2-2 | TRBV5-1 | . | ASTSGYVRTGELF
TRBJ2-1 | TRBV7-9 | once | ASSLDRVENEQF
TRBJ1-1 | TRBV20-1 | once | SASLGSIAFTEAF
TRBJ2-2 | TRBV30 | . | AWTGGLNTGELF
TRBJ2-5 | TRBV20-1 | . | SALGTGGETQY
TRBJ1-2 | TRBV7-2 | . | ASSPGTEVIYGYT
TRBJ1-1 | TRBV12-3/TRBV12-4 | . | ASRQLSWTGVAF
TRBJ1-1 | TRBV14 | . | ASSQDVQGTEAF
TRBJ2-1 | TRBV5-1 | many | ASSLEVYNEQF
TRBJ2-1 | TRBV24-1 | few | ATRGRPDYNEQF
TRBJ2-7 | TRBV2 | few | AAGSSYEQY
TRBJ1-1 | TRBV16 | many | ASSQSLNTEAF
TRBJ2-5 | TRBV5-1 | few | ASSAGLQETQY
TRBJ1-6 | TRBV20-1 | . | SAIVQISDSPLH
TRBJ2-1 | TRBV12-3/TRBV12-4 | few | ACSAGEVNEQF
TRBJ2-1 | TRBV20-1 | . | SASPGRGNEQF
TRBJ2-5 | TRBV5-1 | . | ASSINSQETQY
TRBJ1-6 | TRBV10-3 | . | AITTGFSSPLH
TRBJ2-1 | TRBV14 | . | ASSILAVYNEQF